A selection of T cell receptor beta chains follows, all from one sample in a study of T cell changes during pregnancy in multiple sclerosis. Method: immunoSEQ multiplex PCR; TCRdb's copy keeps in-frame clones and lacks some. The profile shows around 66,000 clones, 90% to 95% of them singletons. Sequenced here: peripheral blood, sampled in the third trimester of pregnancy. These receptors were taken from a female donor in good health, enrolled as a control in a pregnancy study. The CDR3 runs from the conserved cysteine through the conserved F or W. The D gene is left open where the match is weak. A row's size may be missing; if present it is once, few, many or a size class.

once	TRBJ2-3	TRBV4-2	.	CASSQEGGAASDTQYF
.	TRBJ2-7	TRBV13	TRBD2	CASSSAPTSGGYEQYF
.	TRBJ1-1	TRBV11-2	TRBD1	CASSPGAGGENTEAFF
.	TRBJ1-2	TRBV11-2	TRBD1	CASSLEPTGRYTF
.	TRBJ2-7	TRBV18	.	CASSPITYEQYF
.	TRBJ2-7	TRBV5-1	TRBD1	CASSLTQGDSYEQYF
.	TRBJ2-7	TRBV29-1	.	CSVEGQDSYEQYF
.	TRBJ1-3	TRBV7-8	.	CASSQHSGNTIYF
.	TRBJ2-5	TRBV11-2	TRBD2	CASSLTRGGKETQYF
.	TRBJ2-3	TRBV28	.	CASTPSRGTDTQYF
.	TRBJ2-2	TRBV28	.	CASSRPGVVLGGELFF
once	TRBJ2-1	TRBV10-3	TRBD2	CATRTSGSSYNEQFF
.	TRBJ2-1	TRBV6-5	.	CASSRSGAYNEQFF
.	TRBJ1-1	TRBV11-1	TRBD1	CASSRQGRGNTEAFF
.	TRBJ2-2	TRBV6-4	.	CASSELAGAAGELFF
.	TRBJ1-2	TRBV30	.	CAWSVRLVDGYTF
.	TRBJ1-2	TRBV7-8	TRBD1	CASSSLGQGWYGYTF
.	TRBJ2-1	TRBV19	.	CASSVWTTEQFF
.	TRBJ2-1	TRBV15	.	CATSSFGTAQGEQFF
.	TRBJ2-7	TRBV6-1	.	CASSEGYHYSYEQYF
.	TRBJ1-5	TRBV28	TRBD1	CASSSGQGGQPQHF
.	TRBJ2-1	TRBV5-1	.	CASSSDGSYNEQFF
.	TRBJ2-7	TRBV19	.	CASSILPGPYEQYF
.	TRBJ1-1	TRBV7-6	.	CASSLIGGKMNTEAFF
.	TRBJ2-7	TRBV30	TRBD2	CAWTGGFEQYF
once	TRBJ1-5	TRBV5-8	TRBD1	CASSLGDRNQPQHF
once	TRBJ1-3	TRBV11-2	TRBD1	CASSPGQAGNTIYF
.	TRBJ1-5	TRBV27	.	CASSLTRNFNQPQHF
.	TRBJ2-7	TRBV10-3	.	CAISESGGSPYEQYF
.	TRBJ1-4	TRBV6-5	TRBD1	CASGTGGANVEKLFF
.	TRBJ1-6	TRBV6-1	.	CASSPRQADNSPLHF
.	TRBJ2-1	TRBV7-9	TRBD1	CASSSGQGAEGEQFF
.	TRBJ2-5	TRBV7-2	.	CASSLTSWETQYF
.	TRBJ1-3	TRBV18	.	CASSPPGPGNTIYF
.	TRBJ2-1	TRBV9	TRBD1	CASSNTGTGGFDEQFF
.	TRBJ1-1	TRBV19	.	CASSFFGANTEAFF
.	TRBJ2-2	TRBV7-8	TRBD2	CASSPLRLAGGGELFF
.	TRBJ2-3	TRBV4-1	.	CASSKTRLDTQYF
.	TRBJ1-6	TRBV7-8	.	CASSLLPGFSNSPLHF
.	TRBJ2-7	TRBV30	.	CAWSAGSYEQYF
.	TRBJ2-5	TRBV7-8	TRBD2	CASIPAGMQETQYF
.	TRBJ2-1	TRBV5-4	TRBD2	CASSGSGGHSYNEQFF
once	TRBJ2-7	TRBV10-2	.	CASSESQIYEQYF
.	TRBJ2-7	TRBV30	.	CAWRRLRPSYEQYF
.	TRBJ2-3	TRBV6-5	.	CASSKLGWMDTQYF
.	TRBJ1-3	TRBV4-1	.	CASSQADSSGNTIYF